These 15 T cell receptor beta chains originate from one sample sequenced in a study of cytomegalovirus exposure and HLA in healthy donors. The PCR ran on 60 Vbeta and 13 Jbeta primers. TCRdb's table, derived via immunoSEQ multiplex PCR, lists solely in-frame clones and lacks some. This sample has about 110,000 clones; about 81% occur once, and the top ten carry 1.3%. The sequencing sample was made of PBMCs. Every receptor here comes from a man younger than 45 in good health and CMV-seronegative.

CDR3 sequence: CASSLDSRWAKNIQYF. The CDR3, as DNA: TGTGCCAGCAGCCTAGACTCACGCTGGGCCAAAAACATTCAGTACTTC. The rearrangement links TRBV7-9 to TRBJ2-4; no clear D gene. The CDR3 contains 16 residues. In germline, CDR1 is SEHNR, CDR2 FQNEAQ (reference sequence). Trimming removed 5 bases at V and 1 base at J, with 15 bases between.

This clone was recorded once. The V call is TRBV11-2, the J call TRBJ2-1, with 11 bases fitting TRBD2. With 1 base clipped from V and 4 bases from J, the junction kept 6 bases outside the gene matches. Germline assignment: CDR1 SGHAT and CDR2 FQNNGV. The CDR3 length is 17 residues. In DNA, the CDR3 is TGTGCCAGCAGCTTAGGTTATGGGACTAGCGGTTACAATGAGCAGTTCTTC. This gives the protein CASSLGYGTSGYNEQFF.

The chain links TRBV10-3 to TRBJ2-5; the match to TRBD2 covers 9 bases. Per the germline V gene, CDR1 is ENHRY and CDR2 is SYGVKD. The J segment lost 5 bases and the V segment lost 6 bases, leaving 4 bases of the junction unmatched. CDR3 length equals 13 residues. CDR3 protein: CAISGTSFETQYF. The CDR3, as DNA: TGTGCCATCAGCGGGACTAGCTTTGAGACCCAGTACTTC.

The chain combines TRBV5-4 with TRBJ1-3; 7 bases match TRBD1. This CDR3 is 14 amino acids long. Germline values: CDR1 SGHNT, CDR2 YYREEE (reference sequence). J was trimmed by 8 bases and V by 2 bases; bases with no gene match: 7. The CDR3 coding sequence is TGTGCCAGCAGCTTCGATCAGGGGGTGGACACCATATATTTT. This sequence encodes CASSFDQGVDTIYF.

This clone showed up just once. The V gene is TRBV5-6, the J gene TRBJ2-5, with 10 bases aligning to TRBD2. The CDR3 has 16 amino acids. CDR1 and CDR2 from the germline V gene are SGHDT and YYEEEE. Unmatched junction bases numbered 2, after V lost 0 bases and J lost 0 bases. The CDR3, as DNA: TGTGCCAGCAGCTTGGGAGCGGGGGGGTACCAAGAGACCCAGTACTTC. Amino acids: CASSLGAGGYQETQYF. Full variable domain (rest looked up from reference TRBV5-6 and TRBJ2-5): DAGVTQSPTHLIKTRGQQVTLRCSPKSGHDTVSWYQQALGQGPQFIFQYYEEEERQRGNFPDRFSGHQFPNYSSELNVNALLLGDSALYLCASSLGAGGYQETQYFGPGTRLLVL.

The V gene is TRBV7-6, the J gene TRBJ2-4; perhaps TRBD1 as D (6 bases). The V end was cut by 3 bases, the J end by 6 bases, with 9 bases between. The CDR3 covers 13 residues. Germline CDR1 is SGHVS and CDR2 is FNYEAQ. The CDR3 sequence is CASSFEQGNIQYF. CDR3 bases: TGTGCCAGCAGCTTCGAACAGGGAAACATTCAGTACTTC. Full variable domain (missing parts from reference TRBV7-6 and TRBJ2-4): GAGVSQSPRYKVTKRGQDVALRCDPISGHVSLYWYRQALGQGPEFLTYFNYEAQQDKSGLPNDRFSAERPEGSISTLTIQRTEQRDSAMYRCASSFEQGNIQYFGAGTRLSVL.

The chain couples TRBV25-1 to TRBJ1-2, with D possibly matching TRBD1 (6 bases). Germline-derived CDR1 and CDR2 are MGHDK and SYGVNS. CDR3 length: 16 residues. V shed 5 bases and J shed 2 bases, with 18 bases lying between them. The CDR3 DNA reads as TGTGCCAGCAGTTATCCCCATCTAACAGGGAACTATGGCTACACCTTC. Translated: CASSYPHLTGNYGYTF.

The CDR3 is CSVVPGQGLYEQYF. CDR3 coding DNA: TGCAGCGTTGTGCCTGGACAGGGCCTCTACGAGCAGTACTTC. The chain combines TRBV29-1 with TRBJ2-7, with 8 bases aligning to TRBD1. This CDR3 has 14 residues. Germline trimming cut 4 bases from V and 3 bases from J; bases unmatched to any gene: 8. Germline V gene lookup returns CDR1 SQVTM and CDR2 ANQGSEA.

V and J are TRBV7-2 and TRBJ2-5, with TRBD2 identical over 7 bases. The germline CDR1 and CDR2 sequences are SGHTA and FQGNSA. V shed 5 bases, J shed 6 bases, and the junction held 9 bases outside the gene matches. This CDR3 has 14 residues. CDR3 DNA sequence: TGTGCCAGCAGCGGCGGGGGAGGGAGGAAGACCCAGTACTTC. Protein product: CASSGGGGRKTQYF.

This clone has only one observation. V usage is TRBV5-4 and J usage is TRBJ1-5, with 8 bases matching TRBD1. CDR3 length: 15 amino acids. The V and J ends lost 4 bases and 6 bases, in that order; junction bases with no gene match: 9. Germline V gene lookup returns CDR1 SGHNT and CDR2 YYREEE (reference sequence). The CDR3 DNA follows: TGTGCCAGCAGCATCATGGGACAGGCGGGTCAGCCCCAGCATTTT. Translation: CASSIMGQAGQPQHF.

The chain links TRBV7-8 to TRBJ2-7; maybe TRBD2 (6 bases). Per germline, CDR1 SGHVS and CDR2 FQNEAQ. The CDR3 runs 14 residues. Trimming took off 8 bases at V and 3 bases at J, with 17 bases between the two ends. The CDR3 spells CASASGERYYEQYF. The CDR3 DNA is TGTGCCAGCGCATCGGGGGAGCGGTACTACGAGCAGTACTTC.

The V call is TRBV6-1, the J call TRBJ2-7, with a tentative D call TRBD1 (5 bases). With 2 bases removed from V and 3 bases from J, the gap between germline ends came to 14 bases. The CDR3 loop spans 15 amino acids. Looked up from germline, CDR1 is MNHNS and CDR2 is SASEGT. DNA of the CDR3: TGTGCCAGCAGTGAATGGTGGGAAAGGGGCTACGAGCAGTACTTC. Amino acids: CASSEWWERGYEQYF.

CDR3 sequence reads: CASSLVRTINQPQHF. CDR3 coding DNA: TGTGCCAGCAGCTTAGTTAGGACAATAAATCAGCCCCAGCATTTT. The V call is TRBV7-8, the J call TRBJ1-5; possibly TRBD1 for D (5 bases). Germline V lookup: CDR1 SGHVS, CDR2 FQNEAQ. Deletions cut 1 base from V and 4 bases from J, with 11 bases between. There are 15 residues in the CDR3.

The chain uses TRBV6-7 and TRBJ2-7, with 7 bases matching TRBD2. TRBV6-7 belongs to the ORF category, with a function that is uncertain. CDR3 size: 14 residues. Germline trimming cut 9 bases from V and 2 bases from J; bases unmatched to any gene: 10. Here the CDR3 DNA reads TGTGCCAGTCAACCCTGCGGGACTACCTACGAGCAGTACTTC. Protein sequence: CASQPCGTTYEQYF.

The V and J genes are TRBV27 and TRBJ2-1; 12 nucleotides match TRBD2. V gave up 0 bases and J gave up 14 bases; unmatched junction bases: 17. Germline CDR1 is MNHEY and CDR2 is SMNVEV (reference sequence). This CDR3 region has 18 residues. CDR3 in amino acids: CASSLSGPGSSGRAREFF. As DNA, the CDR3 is TGTGCCAGCAGTTTATCGGGCCCGGGCTCTAGCGGGAGGGCCCGGGAGTTCTTC.